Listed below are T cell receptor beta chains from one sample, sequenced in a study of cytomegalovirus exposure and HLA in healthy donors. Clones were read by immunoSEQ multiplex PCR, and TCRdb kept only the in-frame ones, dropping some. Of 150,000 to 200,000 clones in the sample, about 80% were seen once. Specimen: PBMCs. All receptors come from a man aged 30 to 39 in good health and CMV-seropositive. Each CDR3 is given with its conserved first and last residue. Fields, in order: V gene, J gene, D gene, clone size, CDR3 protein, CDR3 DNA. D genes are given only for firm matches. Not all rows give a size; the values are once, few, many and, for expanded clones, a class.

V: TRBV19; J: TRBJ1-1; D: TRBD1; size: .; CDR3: CASKGRGVTEAFF; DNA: TGTGCCAGTAAGGGCAGGGGGGTCACTGAAGCTTTCTTT
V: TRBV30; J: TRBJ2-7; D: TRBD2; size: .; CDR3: CAWRTSGSLGEQYF; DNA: TGTGCCTGGAGGACTAGCGGGAGTCTCGGCGAGCAGTACTTC
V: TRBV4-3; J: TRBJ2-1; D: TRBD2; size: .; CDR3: CASSQDFSSGAYNEQFF; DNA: TGCGCCAGCAGCCAAGATTTTTCTAGCGGGGCTTACAATGAGCAGTTCTTC
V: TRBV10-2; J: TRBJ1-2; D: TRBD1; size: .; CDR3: CASSVTGDYGYTF; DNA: TGCGCCAGCAGTGTGACAGGGGACTATGGCTACACCTTC
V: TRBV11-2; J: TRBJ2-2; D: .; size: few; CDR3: CASRRQANTGELFF; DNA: TGTGCCAGCCGACGACAGGCTAACACCGGGGAGCTGTTTTTT
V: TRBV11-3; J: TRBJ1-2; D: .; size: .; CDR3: CASSLVGAAQHGYTF; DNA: TGTGCCAGCAGCTTAGTAGGGGCAGCCCAGCATGGCTACACCTTC
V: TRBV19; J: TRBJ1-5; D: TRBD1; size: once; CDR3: CASSMGQGNQPQHF; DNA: TGTGCCAGTAGTATGGGACAGGGTAATCAGCCCCAGCATTTT
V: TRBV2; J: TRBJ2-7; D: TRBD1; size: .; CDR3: CASSVLKGQGIYEQYF; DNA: TGTGCCAGCAGCGTCCTCAAGGGACAGGGGATCTACGAGCAGTACTTC
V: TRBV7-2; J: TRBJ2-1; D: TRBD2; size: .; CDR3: CASSFSGGVYNEQFF; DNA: TGTGCCAGCAGCTTTAGCGGGGGGGTTTACAATGAGCAGTTCTTC
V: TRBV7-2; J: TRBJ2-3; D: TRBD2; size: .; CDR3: CASSLDGGRAYRPTQYF; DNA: TGTGCCAGCAGCTTAGATGGCGGGAGGGCCTATAGACCTACGCAGTATTTT
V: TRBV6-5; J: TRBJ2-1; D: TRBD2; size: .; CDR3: CASSYRLAGYNEQFF; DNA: TGTGCCAGCAGTTACCGACTAGCGGGCTACAATGAGCAGTTCTTC
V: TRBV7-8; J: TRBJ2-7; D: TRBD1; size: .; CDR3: CASSPRTGYEQYF; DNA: TGTGCCAGCAGCCCCCGGACAGGCTACGAGCAGTACTTC
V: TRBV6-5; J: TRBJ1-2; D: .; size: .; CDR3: CASRSVGRNGYTF; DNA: TGTGCCAGCAGGTCCGTTGGGAGAAATGGCTACACCTTC
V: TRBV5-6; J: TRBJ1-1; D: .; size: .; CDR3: CASSANRPGPEAFF; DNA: TGTGCCAGCAGCGCGAACAGGCCCGGGCCTGAAGCTTTCTTT
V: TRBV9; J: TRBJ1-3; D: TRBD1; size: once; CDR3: CASSFPGGVGGNTIYF; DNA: TGTGCCAGCAGCTTTCCAGGGGGAGTGGGAGGAAACACCATATATTTT
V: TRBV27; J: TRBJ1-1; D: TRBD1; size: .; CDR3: CASSTGAGTEAFF; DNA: TGTGCCAGCAGCACAGGGGCGGGAACTGAAGCTTTCTTT
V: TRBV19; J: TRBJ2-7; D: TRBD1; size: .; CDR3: CASSIPGQSSYEQYF; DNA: TGTGCCAGTAGTATCCCGGGACAGAGCTCCTACGAGCAGTACTTC
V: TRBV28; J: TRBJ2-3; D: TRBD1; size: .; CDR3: CASSFFRTGSDTQYF; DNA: TGTGCCAGCAGTTTTTTTAGGACAGGGTCAGATACGCAGTATTTT
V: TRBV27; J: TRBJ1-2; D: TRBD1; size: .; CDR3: CASSFRQGDGYTF; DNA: TGTGCCAGCAGTTTCCGACAGGGGGACGGCTACACCTTC
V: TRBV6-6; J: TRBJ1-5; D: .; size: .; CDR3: CASTPLAGQPQHF; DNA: TGTGCCAGCACTCCCCTAGCGGGACAGCCCCAGCATTTT
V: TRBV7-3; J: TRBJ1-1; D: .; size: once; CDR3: CASSLTQSTEAFF; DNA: TGTGCCAGCAGCTTAACACAGAGCACTGAAGCTTTCTTT
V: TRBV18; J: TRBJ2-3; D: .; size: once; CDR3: CASSPLGSGPTDTQYF; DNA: TGTGCCAGCTCACCACTGGGTAGCGGCCCCACAGATACGCAGTATTTT
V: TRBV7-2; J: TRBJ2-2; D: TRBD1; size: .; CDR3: CASKTGTGGYTGELFF; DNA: TGTGCCAGCAAAACCGGGACAGGGGGTTACACCGGGGAGCTGTTTTTT
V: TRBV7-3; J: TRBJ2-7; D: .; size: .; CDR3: CASSFGGAGYEQYF; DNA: TGTGCCAGCAGTTTTGGCGGAGCCGGCTACGAGCAGTACTTC
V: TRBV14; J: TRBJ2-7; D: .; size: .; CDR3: CASSQSRQWRLDGRYEQYF; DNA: TGTGCCAGCAGCCAAAGTCGGCAGTGGCGTTTGGATGGGCGATACGAGCAGTACTTC
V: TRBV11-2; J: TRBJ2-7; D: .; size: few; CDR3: CASSLVRGGSYEQYF; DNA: TGTGCCAGCAGCTTAGTCAGGGGAGGGTCCTACGAGCAGTACTTC
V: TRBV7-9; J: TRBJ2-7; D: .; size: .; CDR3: CASSLGPAFEQYF; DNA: TGTGCCAGCAGCTTAGGTCCAGCGTTCGAGCAGTACTTC
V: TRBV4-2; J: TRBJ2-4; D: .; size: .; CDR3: CASSPSQGMNIQYF; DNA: TGTGCCAGCAGCCCTTCGCAGGGAATGAACATTCAGTACTTC
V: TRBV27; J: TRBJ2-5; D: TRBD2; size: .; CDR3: CASSLGTRGKETQYF; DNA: TGTGCCAGCAGTTTAGGGACTAGAGGGAAAGAGACCCAGTACTTC
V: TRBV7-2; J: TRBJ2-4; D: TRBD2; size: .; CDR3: CASSLDGGVENIQYF; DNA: TGTGCCAGCAGCTTAGACGGGGGGGTGGAAAACATTCAGTACTTC
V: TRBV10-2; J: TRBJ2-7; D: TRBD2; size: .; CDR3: CASSESTSGSWFYEQYF; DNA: TGCGCCAGCAGTGAGTCTACTAGCGGGAGTTGGTTCTACGAGCAGTACTTC
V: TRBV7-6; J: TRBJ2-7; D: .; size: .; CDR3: CASSPRLGVYEQYF; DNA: TGTGCCAGCAGCCCCAGGTTAGGCGTTTACGAGCAGTACTTC
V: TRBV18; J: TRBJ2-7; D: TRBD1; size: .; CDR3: CASSRTGGGSYEQYF; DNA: TGTGCCAGCTCACGGACAGGGGGAGGAAGCTACGAGCAGTACTTC
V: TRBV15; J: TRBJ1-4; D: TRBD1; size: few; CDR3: CATSRDPGQGYEKLFF; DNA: TGTGCCACCAGCAGAGACCCCGGACAGGGTTATGAAAAACTGTTTTTT
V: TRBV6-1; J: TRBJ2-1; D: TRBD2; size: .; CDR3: CASSEAGGTGGNNEQFF; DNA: TGTGCCAGCAGTGAAGCCGGAGGAACCGGGGGGAACAATGAGCAGTTCTTC
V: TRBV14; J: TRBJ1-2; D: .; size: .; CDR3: CASSQVNPHRQTIGGNYGYTF; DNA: TGTGCCAGCAGCCAAGTTAACCCCCATCGGCAAACCATCGGGGGTAACTATGGCTACACCTTC
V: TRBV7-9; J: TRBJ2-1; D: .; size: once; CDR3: CASSVGLVSEQFF; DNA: TGTGCCAGCAGCGTGGGGCTAGTAAGTGAGCAGTTCTTC